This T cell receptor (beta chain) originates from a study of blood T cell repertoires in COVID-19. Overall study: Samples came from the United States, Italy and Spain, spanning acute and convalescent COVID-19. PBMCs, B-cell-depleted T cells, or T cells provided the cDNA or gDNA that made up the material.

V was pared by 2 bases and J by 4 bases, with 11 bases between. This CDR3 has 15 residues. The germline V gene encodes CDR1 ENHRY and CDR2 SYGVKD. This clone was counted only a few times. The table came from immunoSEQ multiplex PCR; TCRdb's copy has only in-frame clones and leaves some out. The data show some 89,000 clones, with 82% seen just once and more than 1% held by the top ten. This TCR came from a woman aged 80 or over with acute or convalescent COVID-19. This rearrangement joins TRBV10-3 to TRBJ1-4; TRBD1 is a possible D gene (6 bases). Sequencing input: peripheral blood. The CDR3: CAISEQRGNNEKLFF. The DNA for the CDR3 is TGTGCCATCAGTGAGCAAAGGGGGAATAATGAAAAACTGTTTTTT.